This T cell receptor (beta chain) emerged from a study of T cells in Graves' hyperthyroidism and ophthalmopathy. Looking at the study overall: Peripheral blood samples were taken at initial diagnosis, prior to any treatment. Findings and caveats of the study: Ophthalmopathy was predicted by the model a median of roughly 6.6 months ahead of onset. Clonotypes that were expanded in thyroid above 0.001 mostly appeared in blood too.

The TCR beta CDR3 regions underwent amplification using RNA transcripts as the source. An initial round of RT-PCR targeting the TCR CDR3 relied on the HTBI primer set. TCRdb passed the multiplex PCR reads through MiXCR, listing each CDR3 protein once. The table lists a few hundred thousand distinct CDR3 sequences, about 15% of them singletons. This clonotype was counted between two and nine times. Its antigen is as yet unknown. This may be a read error, as it is one base from a much larger clone. The specimen was blood. The source of this sequence is a woman aged 30 to 39 with Graves' ophthalmopathy.

CDR3 sequence reads: CASRFISGTSYEQYF. Written as DNA, the CDR3 is TGTGCCAGCAGATTCATCAGTGGTACCTCCTACGAGCAGTACTTC. V is TRBV2 and J is TRBJ2-7; D is unresolved. Germline CDR1 is SNHLY and CDR2 is FYNNEI. With 6 bases removed from V and 0 bases from J, the gap between germline ends came to 15 bases. The CDR3 sequence is 15 residues long.